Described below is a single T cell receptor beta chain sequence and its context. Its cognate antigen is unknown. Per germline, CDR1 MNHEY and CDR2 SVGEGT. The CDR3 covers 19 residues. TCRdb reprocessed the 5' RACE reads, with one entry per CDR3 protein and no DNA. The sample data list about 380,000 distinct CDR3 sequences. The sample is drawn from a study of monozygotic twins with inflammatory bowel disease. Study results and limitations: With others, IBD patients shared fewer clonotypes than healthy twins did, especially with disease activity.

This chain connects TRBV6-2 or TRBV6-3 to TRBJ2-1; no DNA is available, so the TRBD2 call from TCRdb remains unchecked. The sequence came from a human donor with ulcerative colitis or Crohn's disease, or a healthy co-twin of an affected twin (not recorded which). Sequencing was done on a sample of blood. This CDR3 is CATSTTGTSGGVPYNEQFF.